This TCR beta chain was recovered during a study of CD8+CD57+ T cells in acquired aplastic anemia. Genomic DNA, serving as template, underwent TCR beta VDJ and CDR3 profiling. Using its own MiXCR run on the reads, TCRdb lists one record per CDR3 protein. The data show 150,000 to 200,000 distinct CDR3 sequences, 40% to 50% seen once. This clonotype has a count of ten or more. This CDR3 spans 13 amino acids. J was trimmed by 4 bases and V by 11 bases; bases with no gene match: 10. Germline V lookup: CDR1 MDHEN, CDR2 SYDVKM. V is TRBV28 and J is TRBJ2-5; 7 nucleotides agree with TRBD2. The clonotype originates from a human donor in good health. Sample: sorted CD4+, CD8+, or CD8+CD57+ T cells (not recorded which) from PBMCs. CDR3 sequence (DNA): TGTGCCTGCCGCGGGAGTGTGGTAGAGACCCAGTACTTC. Encoded protein: CACRGSVVETQYF.